The 18 T cell receptor beta chains presented below share a single source sample, sequenced in a study of OX40 agonist ivuxolimab in advanced cancers. Libraries were prepared by immunoSEQ multiplex PCR; TCRdb keeps only in-frame clonotypes and omits some of them. The sample shows around 62,000 clones, roughly nine tenths of them seen only once. Here the sequenced sample was CD4+ or CD8+ T cells sorted from blood, taken in a trial of the OX40 agonist ivuxolimab. The receptors were gathered from an adult with an advanced solid tumor such as melanoma, head and neck, liver or kidney cancer.

This chain connects TRBV7-6 to TRBJ2-7; D remains ambiguous. Trimming pared 5 bases from V and 3 bases from J, leaving 17 bases between. CDR1 and CDR2 from the germline V gene are SGHVS and FNYEAQ. There are 15 residues in the CDR3. Here the CDR3 DNA reads TGTGCCAGCAGCGCGACATCCGGGCTTTTCTACGAGCAGTACTTC. It translates to CASSATSGLFYEQYF.

This chain links TRBV19 with TRBJ2-1; D call uncertain. V lost 0 bases and J lost 7, with 19 bases in between. The CDR3 has 17 residues. Germline CDR1 LNHDA, CDR2 SQIVND (reference sequence). CDR3 in DNA: TGTGCCAGTAGTATAGATCTAAGCGCCGACCTGGGGAATGAGCAGTTCTTC. Encoded protein: CASSIDLSADLGNEQFF.

V gene TRBV6-5 combines with J gene TRBJ2-2; D call uncertain. The CDR3 is made up of 12 amino acids. Trimming shortened V by 6 bases and J by 9 bases, and 11 bases separated the two germline ends. Germline-derived CDR1 and CDR2 are MNHEY and SVGAGI. In nucleotides, the CDR3 is TGTGCCAGCAGCCTCCCGCTGAGGGAGCTGTTTTTT. Its translation: CASSLPLRELFF.

This chain uses TRBV27 with TRBJ2-1; 9 positions match TRBD2. This CDR3 contains 19 residues. Per germline, CDR1 MNHEY and CDR2 SMNVEV (reference sequence). V gave up 3 bases and J gave up 10 bases; unmatched junction bases: 22. In DNA, the CDR3 is TGTGCCAGCAGTTTTTCGCCCGGGGCGGGCGGGAGGGCCGTAGGAGAGCAGTTCTTC. Protein: CASSFSPGAGGRAVGEQFF.

The chain has TRBV5-6 and TRBJ1-2, with 8 positions matching TRBD1. V was pared by 3 bases and J by 2 bases, with 3 bases of the junction left unmatched. The CDR3 consists of 14 residues. Germline CDR1 and CDR2: SGHDT and YYEEEE. The CDR3 nucleotides read TGTGCCAGCAGCTCGGGACAGGTGAACTATGGCTACACCTTC. This translates into CASSSGQVNYGYTF. Looking up the rest from reference TRBV5-6 and TRBJ1-2 gives the full variable domain: DAGVTQSPTHLIKTRGQQVTLRCSPKSGHDTVSWYQQALGQGPQFIFQYYEEEERQRGNFPDRFSGHQFPNYSSELNVNALLLGDSALYLCASSSGQVNYGYTFGSGTRLTVV.

The chain has TRBV11-2 and TRBJ2-7; no reliable D call. The CDR3 has 14 amino acids. Trimming removed 1 base at V and 7 bases at J, with 14 bases between. Germline CDR1 is SGHAT and CDR2 is FQNNGV. DNA for the CDR3: TGTGCCAGCAGCTTAGGCGGCAGTTCTGGGGAGCAGTACGTC. It encodes CASSLGGSSGEQYV.

J is TRBJ1-2 and V is TRBV2, with TRBD1 identical over 8 bases. CDR3 length: 15 residues. Germline V CDR1 and CDR2: SNHLY, FYNNEI. V trimming: 6 bases; J trimming: 8 bases; junction bases outside the gene matches: 14. This CDR3 is CASRMDRVDVTGYTF. The CDR3 coding sequence is TGTGCCAGCAGGATGGACAGGGTAGATGTAACGGGCTACACCTTC.

The V gene is TRBV19, the J gene TRBJ2-1, with D perhaps TRBD2 (5 bases). Deletions cut 5 bases from V and 2 bases from J, with 13 bases between. This CDR3 spans 15 amino acids. The germline gives CDR1 LNHDA, CDR2 SQIVND (reference sequence). The CDR3 loop is CASSPDSSPYNEQFF. The DNA of the CDR3 is TGTGCCAGTAGTCCGGACTCCTCTCCCTACAATGAGCAGTTCTTC.

The CDR3 coding sequence is TGTGCCAGCAGCCAAGGGACAGGGGGAGGAGAGACCCAGTACTTC. Amino acid sequence: CASSQGTGGGETQYF. The J gene is TRBJ2-5, the V gene TRBV14, with 10 bases aligning to TRBD1. The CDR3 is made up of 15 amino acids. With V trimmed by 1 base and J by 4 bases, 3 bases remained unmatched. CDR1 SGHDN and CDR2 FVKESK come from the germline V gene.

The V and J genes are TRBV7-2 and TRBJ2-1, with no clear D. The CDR3 is made up of 12 amino acids. Trimming shortened V by 3 bases and J by 8 bases, and 8 bases separated the two germline ends. Germline CDR1 reads SGHTA; CDR2 reads FQGNSA. The CDR3, as DNA: TGTGCCAGCAGCTTCCCGAGAGATGAGCAGTTCTTC. Its protein is CASSFPRDEQFF.

The rearrangement joins TRBV5-5 to TRBJ2-3, with D unresolved. Germline CDR1 SGHKS, CDR2 YYEKEE (reference sequence). The length of the CDR3 is 17 residues. Trimming stripped 4 bases from V and 0 bases from J, with 18 bases between. The CDR3 DNA sequence: TGTGCCAGCAGCCCTCACCTCCCCTACGAGAGCACAGATACGCAGTATTTT. The encoded protein is CASSPHLPYESTDTQYF.

The genes are TRBV5-1 and TRBJ2-7, with D maybe TRBD2 (6 bases). CDR3 length: 17 residues. CDR1 is SGHRS, CDR2 YFSETQ, per germline. Trimming took off 6 bases at V and 3 bases at J, with 25 bases between the two ends. This CDR3 reads CASTSGGTLFVGYEQYV. The DNA of the CDR3 is TGCGCCAGCACATCGGGCGGGACCCTCTTCGTCGGCTACGAGCAGTACGTC.

J is TRBJ2-1 and V is TRBV28; D not certain. Germline lookup yields CDR1 MDHEN and CDR2 SYDVKM. The CDR3 runs 11 residues. V shed 5 bases and J shed 2 bases, with 1 base lying between them. The CDR3 protein is CASSAYNEQFF. The CDR3 DNA reads as TGTGCCAGCAGTGCCTACAATGAGCAGTTCTTC.

The CDR3: CASSFGGADYEQYF. The CDR3 coding sequence is TGTGCCAGCAGCTTTGGGGGGGCGGACTACGAGCAGTACTTC. This rearrangement joins TRBV7-8 to TRBJ2-7; D possibly corresponds to TRBD2 (7 bases). Trimming took off 3 bases at V and 3 bases at J, with 12 bases between the two ends. Germline-derived CDR1 and CDR2 are SGHVS and FQNEAQ. CDR3 size: 14 residues. Supplemented by reference TRBV7-8 and TRBJ2-7, the full variable domain reads GAGVSQSPRYKVAKRGQDVALRCDPISGHVSLFWYQQALGQGPEFLTYFQNEAQLDKSGLPSDRFFAERPEGSVSTLKIQRTQQEDSAVYLCASSFGGADYEQYFGPGTRLTVT.

The chain links TRBV28 to TRBJ1-4, with D possibly being TRBD1 (5 bases). Germline-derived CDR1 and CDR2 are MDHEN and SYDVKM. The ends were cut back, 6 bases at V and 7 bases at J, with 15 bases in the middle. The CDR3 length is 14 residues. The CDR3 region has the DNA TGTGCCAGCAGCCCTCGGGACGGGGGTGAAAAACTGTTTTTT. It encodes CASSPRDGGEKLFF.

V gene TRBV9 combines with J gene TRBJ2-1, with a possible D match to TRBD2 (5 bases). The V gene's germline CDR1 is SGDLS and CDR2 YYNGEE. The CDR3 has 16 amino acids. The V and J ends lost 0 bases and 1 base respectively, with 11 bases between them. CDR3 sequence (DNA): TGTGCCAGCAGCGTAGTAGGCGGGCCTTCCTACAATGAGCAGTTCTTC. This gives the protein CASSVVGGPSYNEQFF.

The CDR3 loop is CASSSRDLNNEQFF. CDR3 in DNA: TGTGCCAGCAGCTCCCGGGACTTGAACAATGAGCAGTTCTTC. The chain has TRBV7-2 and TRBJ2-1, with D possibly TRBD2 on 6 matching bases. The germline V gene has CDR1 SGHTA and CDR2 FQGNSA. This CDR3 is 14 amino acids long. V was trimmed by 4 bases and J by 5 bases, leaving 12 bases between them.

The chain employs TRBV9 and TRBJ2-2; 11 positions agree with TRBD2. The germline V gene has CDR1 SGDLS and CDR2 YYNGEE. With 6 bases clipped from V and 4 bases from J, the junction kept 8 bases outside the gene matches. The CDR3 consists of 16 residues. The CDR3 loop is CASTPGLAAVTGELFF. The CDR3 DNA reads as TGTGCCAGCACCCCGGGACTAGCGGCCGTCACCGGGGAGCTGTTTTTT.